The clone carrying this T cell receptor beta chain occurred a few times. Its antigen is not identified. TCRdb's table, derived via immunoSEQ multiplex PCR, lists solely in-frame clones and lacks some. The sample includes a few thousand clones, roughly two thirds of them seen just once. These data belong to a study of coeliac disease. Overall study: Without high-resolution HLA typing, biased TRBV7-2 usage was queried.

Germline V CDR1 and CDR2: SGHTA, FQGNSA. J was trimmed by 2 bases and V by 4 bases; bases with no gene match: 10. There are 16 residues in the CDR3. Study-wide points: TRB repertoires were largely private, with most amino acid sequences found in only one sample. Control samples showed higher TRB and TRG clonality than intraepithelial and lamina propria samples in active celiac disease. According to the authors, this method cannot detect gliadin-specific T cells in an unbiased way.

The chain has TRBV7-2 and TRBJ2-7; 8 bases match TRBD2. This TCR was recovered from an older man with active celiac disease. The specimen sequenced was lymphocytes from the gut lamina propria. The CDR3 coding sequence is TGTGCCAGCAGCTGGTCGGGGGGGCTTAGCGCCTACGAGCAGTACTTC. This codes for CASSWSGGLSAYEQYF.